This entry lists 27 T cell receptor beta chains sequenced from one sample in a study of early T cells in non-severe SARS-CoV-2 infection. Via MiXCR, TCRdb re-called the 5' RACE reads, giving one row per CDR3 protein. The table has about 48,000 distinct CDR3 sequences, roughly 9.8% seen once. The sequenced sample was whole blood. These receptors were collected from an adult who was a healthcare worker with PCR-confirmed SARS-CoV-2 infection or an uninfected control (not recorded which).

The CDR3 DNA reads as TGTGCCATCAGTGCTAGCGGGAGAGGCAATGAGCAGTTCTTC. The encoded protein is CAISASGRGNEQFF. This sequence joins TRBV10-3 and TRBJ2-1; 10 bases fit TRBD2. V was pared by 4 bases and J by 6 bases, with 3 bases of the junction left unmatched. This CDR3 spans 14 amino acids. Germline values: CDR1 ENHRY, CDR2 SYGVKD.

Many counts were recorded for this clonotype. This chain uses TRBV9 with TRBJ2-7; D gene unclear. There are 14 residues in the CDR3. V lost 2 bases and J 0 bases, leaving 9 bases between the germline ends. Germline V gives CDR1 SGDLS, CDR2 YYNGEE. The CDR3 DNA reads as TGTGCCAGCAGCGTTGGGCCCCGCTCCTACGAGCAGTACTTC. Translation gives CASSVGPRSYEQYF. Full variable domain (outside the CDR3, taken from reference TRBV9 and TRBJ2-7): DSGVTQTPKHLITATGQRVTLRCSPRSGDLSVYWYQQSLDQGLQFLIQYYNGEERAKGNILERFSAQQFPDLHSELNLSSLELGDSALYFCASSVGPRSYEQYFGPGTRLTVT.

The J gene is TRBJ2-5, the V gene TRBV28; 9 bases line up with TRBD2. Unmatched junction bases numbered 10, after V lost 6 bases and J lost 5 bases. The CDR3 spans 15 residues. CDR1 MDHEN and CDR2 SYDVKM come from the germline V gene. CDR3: CASRRRLAAPETQYF. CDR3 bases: TGTGCCAGCAGACGCAGACTAGCGGCCCCGGAGACCCAGTACTTC.

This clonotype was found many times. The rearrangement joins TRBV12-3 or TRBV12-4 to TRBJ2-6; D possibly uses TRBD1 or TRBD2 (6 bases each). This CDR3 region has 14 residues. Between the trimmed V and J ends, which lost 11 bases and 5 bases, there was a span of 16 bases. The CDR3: CAGSRGLWANVLTF. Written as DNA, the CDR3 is TGTGCCGGGAGCAGGGGACTCTGGGCCAACGTCCTGACTTTC.

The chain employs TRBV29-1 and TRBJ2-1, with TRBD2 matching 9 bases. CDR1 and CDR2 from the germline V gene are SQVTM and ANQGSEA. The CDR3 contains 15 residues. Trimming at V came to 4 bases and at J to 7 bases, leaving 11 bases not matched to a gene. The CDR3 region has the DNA TGCAGCGTTGCAGCTCCGCGGGAGGGCCTGAATGAGCAGTTCTTC. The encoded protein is CSVAAPREGLNEQFF.

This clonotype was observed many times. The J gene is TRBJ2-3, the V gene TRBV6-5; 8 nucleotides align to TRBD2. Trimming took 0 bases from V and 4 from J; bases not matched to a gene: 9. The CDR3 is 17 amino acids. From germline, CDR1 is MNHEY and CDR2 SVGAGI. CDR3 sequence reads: CASSYSGSGTVSDTQYF. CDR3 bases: TGTGCCAGCAGTTACTCAGGTAGCGGGACCGTATCAGATACGCAGTATTTT.

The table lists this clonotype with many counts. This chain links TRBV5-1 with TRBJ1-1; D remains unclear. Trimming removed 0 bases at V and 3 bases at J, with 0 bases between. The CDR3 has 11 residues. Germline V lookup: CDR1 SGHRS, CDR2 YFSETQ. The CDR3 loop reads CASSLDTEAFF. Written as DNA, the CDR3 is TGCGCCAGCAGCTTGGACACTGAAGCTTTCTTT. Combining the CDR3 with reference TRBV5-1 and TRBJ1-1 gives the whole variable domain KAGVTQTPRYLIKTRGQQVTLSCSPISGHRSVSWYQQTPGQGLQFLFEYFSETQRNKGNFPGRFSGRQFSNSRSEMNVSTLELGDSALYLCASSLDTEAFFGQGTRLTVV.

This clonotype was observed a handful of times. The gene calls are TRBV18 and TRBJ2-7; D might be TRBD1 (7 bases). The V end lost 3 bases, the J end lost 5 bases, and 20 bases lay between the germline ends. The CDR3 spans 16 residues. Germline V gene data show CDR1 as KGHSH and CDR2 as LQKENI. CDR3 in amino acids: CASSPEGQFWGDEQYF. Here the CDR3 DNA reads TGTGCCAGCTCACCGGAGGGACAGTTTTGGGGAGACGAGCAGTACTTC.

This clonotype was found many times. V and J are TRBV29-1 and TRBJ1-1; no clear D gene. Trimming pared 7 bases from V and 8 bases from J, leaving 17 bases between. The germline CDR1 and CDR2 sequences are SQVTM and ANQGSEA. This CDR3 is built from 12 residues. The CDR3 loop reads CSAQNHIQEAFF. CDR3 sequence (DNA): TGCAGCGCTCAGAATCACATCCAGGAAGCTTTCTTT.

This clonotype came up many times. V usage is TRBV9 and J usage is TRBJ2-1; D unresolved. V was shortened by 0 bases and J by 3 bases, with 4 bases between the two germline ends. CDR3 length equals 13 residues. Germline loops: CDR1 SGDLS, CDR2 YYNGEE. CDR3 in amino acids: CASSVDHYNEQFF. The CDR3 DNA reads TGTGCCAGCAGCGTAGATCACTACAATGAGCAGTTCTTC.

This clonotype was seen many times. The CDR3 is CASSLRGGQATDTQYF. In DNA, the CDR3 is TGTGCCAGCAGCCTCAGGGGTGGACAGGCCACAGATACGCAGTATTTT. The V call is TRBV3-1, the J call TRBJ2-3; 7 bases align to TRBD1. The trim removed 4 bases at V and 2 bases at J, leaving 9 bases unmatched. CDR1 is LGHDT, CDR2 YNNKEL, per germline (reference sequence). This CDR3 is built from 16 residues.

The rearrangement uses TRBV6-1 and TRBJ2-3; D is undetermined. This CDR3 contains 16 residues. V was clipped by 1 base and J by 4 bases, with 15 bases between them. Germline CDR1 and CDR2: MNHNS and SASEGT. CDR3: CASSEEKGHTPDTQYF. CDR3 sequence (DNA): TGTGCCAGCAGTGAAGAGAAAGGGCACACTCCAGATACGCAGTATTTT.

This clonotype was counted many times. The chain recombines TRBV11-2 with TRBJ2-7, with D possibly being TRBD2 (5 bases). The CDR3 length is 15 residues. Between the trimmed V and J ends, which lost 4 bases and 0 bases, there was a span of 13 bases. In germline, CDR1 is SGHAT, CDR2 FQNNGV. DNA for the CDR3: TGTGCCAGCAGCTCCCTAGCCGGAAGCTCCTACGAGCAGTACTTC. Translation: CASSSLAGSSYEQYF.

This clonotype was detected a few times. Here the CDR3 DNA reads TGCGCCAGCAGCTTGGACAGGGCCACCGGGGAGCTGTTTTTT. Its protein is CASSLDRATGELFF. V is TRBV5-1 and J is TRBJ2-2, with TRBD1 as a possible D gene (6 bases). Germline CDR1 is SGHRS and CDR2 is YFSETQ. CDR3 length: 14 residues. V was cut by 0 bases and J by 4 bases, with 7 bases left in between.

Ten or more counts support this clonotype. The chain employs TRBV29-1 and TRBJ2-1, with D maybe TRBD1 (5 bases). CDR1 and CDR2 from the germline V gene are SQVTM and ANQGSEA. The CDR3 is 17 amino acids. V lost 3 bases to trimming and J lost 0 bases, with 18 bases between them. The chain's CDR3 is CSVDGPIGASSYNEQFF. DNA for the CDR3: TGCAGCGTTGACGGTCCTATTGGGGCTAGCTCCTACAATGAGCAGTTCTTC.

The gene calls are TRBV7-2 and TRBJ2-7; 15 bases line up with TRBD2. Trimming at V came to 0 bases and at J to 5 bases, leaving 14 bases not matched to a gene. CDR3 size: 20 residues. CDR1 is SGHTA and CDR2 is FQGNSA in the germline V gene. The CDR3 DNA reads TGTGCCAGCAGCTTAGCGGCCCCGGGACTAGCGGGAGGAAACCGCAACGAGCAGTACTTC. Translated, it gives CASSLAAPGLAGGNRNEQYF.

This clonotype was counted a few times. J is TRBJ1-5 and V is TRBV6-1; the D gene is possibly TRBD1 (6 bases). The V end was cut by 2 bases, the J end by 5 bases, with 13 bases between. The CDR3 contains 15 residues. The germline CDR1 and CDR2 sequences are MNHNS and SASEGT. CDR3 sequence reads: CASSEQGKGHQPQHF. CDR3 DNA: TGTGCCAGCAGTGAACAGGGGAAGGGACATCAGCCCCAGCATTTT.

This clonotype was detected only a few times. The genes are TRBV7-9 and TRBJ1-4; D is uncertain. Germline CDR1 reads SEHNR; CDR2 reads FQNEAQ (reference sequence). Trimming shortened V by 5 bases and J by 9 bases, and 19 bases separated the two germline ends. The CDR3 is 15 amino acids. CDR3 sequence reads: CASSPLQGGEKKLFF. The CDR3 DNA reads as TGTGCCAGCAGCCCCCTACAAGGTGGTGAAAAAAAACTGTTTTTT.

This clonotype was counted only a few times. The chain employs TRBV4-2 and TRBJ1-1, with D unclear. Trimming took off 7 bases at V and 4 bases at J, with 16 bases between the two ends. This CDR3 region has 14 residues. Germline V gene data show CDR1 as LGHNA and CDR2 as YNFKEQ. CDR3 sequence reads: CASNPIGSGTEAFF. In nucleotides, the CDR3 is TGTGCCAGCAATCCAATAGGGTCCGGCACTGAAGCTTTCTTT.

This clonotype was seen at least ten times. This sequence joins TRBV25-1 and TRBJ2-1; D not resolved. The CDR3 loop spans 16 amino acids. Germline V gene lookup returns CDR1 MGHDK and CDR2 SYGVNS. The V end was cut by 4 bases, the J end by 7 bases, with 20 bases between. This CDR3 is CASSVYALGKGNEQFF. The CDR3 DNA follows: TGTGCCAGCAGTGTATACGCTTTGGGAAAAGGAAATGAGCAGTTCTTC.

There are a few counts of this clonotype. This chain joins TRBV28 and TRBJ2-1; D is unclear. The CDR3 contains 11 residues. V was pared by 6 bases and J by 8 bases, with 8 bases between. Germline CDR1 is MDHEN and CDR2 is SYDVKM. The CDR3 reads CASSHIYEQFF. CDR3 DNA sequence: TGTGCCAGCAGCCACATCTATGAGCAGTTCTTC.

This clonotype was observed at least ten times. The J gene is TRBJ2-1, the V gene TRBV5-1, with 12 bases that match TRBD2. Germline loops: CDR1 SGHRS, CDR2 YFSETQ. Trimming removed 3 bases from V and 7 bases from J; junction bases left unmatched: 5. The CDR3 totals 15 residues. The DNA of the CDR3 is TGCGCCAGCAGCTGGACTAGCGGGACTGGAAATGAGCAGTTCTTC. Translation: CASSWTSGTGNEQFF.

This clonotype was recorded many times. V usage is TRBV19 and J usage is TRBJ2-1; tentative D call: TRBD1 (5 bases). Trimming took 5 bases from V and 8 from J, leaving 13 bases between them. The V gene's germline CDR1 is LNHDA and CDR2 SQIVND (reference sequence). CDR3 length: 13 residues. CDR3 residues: CASSAREGDEQFF. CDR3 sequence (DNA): TGTGCCAGTAGTGCCAGGGAAGGGGATGAGCAGTTCTTC.

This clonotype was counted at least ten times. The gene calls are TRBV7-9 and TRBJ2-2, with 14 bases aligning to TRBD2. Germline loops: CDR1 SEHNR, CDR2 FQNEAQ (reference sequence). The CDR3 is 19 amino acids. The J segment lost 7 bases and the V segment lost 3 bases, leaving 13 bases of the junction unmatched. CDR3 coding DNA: TGTGCCAGCAGCTTGACCGTATCCGGGACTAGCGGGAGCAGCGGGGAGCTGTTTTTT. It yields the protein CASSLTVSGTSGSSGELFF.

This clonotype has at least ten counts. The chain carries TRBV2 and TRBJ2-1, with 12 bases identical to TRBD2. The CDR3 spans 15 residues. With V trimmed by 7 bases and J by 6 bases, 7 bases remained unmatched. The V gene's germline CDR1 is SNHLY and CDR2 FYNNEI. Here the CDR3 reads CASKASGRGGNEQFF. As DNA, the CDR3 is TGTGCCAGCAAAGCTAGCGGGAGGGGGGGCAATGAGCAGTTCTTC. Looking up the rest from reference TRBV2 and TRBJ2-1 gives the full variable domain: EPEVTQTPSHQVTQMGQEVILRCVPISNHLYFYWYRQILGQKVEFLVSFYNNEISEKSEIFDDQFSVERPDGSNFTLKIRSTKLEDSAMYFCASKASGRGGNEQFFGPGTRLTVL.

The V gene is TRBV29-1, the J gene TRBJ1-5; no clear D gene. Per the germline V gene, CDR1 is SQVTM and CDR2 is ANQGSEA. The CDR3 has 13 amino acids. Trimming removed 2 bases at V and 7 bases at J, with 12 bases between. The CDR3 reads CSVERVGRQPQHF. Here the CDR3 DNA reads TGCAGCGTTGAACGGGTCGGAAGGCAGCCCCAGCATTTT.

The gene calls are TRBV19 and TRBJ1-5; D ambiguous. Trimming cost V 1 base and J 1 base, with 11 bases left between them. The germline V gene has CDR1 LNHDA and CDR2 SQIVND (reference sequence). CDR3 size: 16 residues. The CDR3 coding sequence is TGTGCCAGTAGTATAGCGTTACATAGGAGCAATCAGCCCCAGCATTTT. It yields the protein CASSIALHRSNQPQHF.